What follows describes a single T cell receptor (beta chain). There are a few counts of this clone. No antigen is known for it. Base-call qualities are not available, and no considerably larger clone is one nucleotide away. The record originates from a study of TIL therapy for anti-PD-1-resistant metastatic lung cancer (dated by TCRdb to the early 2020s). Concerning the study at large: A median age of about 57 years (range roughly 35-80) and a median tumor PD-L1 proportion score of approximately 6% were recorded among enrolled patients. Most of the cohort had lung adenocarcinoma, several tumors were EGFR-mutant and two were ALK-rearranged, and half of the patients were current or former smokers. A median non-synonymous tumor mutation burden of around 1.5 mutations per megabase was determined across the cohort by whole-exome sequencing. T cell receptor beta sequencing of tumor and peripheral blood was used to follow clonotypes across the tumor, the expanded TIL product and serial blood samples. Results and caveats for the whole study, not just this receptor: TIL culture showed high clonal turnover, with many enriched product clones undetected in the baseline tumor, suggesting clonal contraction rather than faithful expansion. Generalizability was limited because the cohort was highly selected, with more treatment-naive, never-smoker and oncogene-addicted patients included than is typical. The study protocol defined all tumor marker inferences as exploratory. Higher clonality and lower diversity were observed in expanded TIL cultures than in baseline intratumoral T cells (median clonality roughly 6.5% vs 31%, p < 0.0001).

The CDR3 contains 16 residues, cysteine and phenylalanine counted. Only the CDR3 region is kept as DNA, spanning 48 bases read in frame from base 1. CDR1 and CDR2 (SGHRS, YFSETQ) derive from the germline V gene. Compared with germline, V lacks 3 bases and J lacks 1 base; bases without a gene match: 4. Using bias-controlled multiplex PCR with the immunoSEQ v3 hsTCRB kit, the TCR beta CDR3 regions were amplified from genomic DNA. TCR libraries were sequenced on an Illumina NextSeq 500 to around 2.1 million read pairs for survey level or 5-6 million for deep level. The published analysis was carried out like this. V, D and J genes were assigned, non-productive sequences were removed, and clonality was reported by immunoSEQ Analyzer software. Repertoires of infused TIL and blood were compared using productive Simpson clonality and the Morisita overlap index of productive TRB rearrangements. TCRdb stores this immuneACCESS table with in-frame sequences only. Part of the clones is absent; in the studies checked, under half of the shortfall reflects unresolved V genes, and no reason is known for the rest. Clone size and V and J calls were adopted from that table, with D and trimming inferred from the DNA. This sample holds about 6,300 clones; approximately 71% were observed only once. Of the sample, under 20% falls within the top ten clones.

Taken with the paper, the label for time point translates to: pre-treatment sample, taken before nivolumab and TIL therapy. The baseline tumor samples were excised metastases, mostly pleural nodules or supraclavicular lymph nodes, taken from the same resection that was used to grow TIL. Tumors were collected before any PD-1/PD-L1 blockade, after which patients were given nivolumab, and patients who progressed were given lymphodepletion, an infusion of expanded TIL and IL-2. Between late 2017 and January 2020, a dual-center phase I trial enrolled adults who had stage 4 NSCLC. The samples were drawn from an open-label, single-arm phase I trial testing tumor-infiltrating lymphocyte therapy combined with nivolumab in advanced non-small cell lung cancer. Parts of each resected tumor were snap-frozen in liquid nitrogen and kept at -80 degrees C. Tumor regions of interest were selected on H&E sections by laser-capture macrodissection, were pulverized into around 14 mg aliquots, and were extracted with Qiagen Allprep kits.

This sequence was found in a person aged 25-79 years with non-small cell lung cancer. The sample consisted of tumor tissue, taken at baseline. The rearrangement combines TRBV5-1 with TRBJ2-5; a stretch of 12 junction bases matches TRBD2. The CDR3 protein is CASSSSGLAGQETQYF. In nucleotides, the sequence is TGCGCCAGCAGCTCCTCGGGACTAGCGGGCCAAGAGACCCAGTACTTC. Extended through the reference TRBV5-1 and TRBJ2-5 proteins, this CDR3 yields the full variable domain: KAGVTQTPRYLIKTRGQQVTLSCSPISGHRSVSWYQQTPGQGLQFLFEYFSETQRNKGNFPGRFSGRQFSNSRSEMNVSTLELGDSALYLCASSSSGLAGQETQYFGPGTRLLVL.